This section outlines one T cell receptor (beta chain) sequence together with its context. This record comes from a study of T cell responses to AZD1222 COVID-19 vaccine. The data were produced by immunoSEQ multiplex PCR, yet TCRdb's version contains in-frame clones alone and is incomplete. The repertoire holds over 150,000 clones, with 90% as singletons. The CDR3 has 12 amino acids. The V and J ends lost 8 bases and 7 bases respectively, with 14 bases between them. The germline gives CDR1 MNHEY, CDR2 SVGAGI. Sequences were derived from peripheral blood, sampled on day 0 of AZD1222 vaccination. The source is an adult in good health. The chain joins TRBV6-5 to TRBJ1-2; D possibly corresponds to TRBD1 (6 bases). CDR3 protein: CASGARTAGYTF. The CDR3 DNA reads as TGTGCCAGCGGGGCCCGGACAGCTGGCTACACCTTC.